These 27 T cell receptor beta chains came from one sample sequenced in a study of T-cell memory formation after mild COVID-19. TCRdb re-called the 5' RACE reads through MiXCR, storing one row per CDR3 protein. The sample holds approximately 150,000 distinct CDR3 sequences, less than 20% seen once. Sequenced material: PBMCs or a T cell subset sorted from them (not recorded which). The receptors shown here come from an adult woman who had mild COVID-19 (a few samples of this study predate the infection). Cell type and time point are not known.

This clonotype was seen more than once but under ten times. The CDR3 here is CASSPIAGANGYF. In nucleotides, the CDR3 is TGTGCCAGCAGCCCGATAGCGGGAGCTAATGGGTACTTC. The V call is TRBV7-6, the J call TRBJ2-7; 9 bases are a match to TRBD2. The germline V gene has CDR1 SGHVS and CDR2 FNYEAQ. V gave up 5 bases and J gave up 12 bases; unmatched junction bases: 11. The CDR3 length is 13 residues.

This clonotype appeared a few times. J is TRBJ2-3 and V is TRBV7-9; D uncertain. Germline V CDR1 and CDR2: SEHNR, FQNEAQ (reference sequence). The length of the CDR3 is 14 residues. Trimming left V 3 bases short and J 3 bases short, with 10 bases between. CDR3 residues: CASSFVGPTDTQYF. CDR3 DNA sequence: TGTGCCAGCAGCTTTGTTGGTCCAACAGATACGCAGTATTTT.

This clonotype was seen only a few times. The genes are TRBV20-1 and TRBJ2-1, with 8 bases identical to TRBD2. The CDR3 totals 15 residues. In germline, CDR1 is DFQATT, CDR2 SNEGSKA (reference sequence). With 1 base clipped from V and 1 base from J, the junction kept 3 bases outside the gene matches. The CDR3 is CSARAAGASYNEQFF. Written as DNA, the CDR3 is TGCAGTGCTAGAGCAGCGGGAGCGTCCTACAATGAGCAGTTCTTC.

The chain carries TRBV12-3 or TRBV12-4 and TRBJ1-1, with D perhaps matching TRBD1 (5 bases). Trimming cost V 4 bases and J 5 bases, with 17 bases left between them. The CDR3 has 15 residues. CDR3 DNA sequence: TGTGCCAGCAGTTCTTACACGGTAAAGGGGACTGAAGCTTTCTTT. It is translated as CASSSYTVKGTEAFF.

The chain couples TRBV12-3 or TRBV12-4 to TRBJ2-1; perhaps TRBD2 as D (5 bases). Trimming stripped 6 bases from V and 3 bases from J, with 15 bases between. The CDR3 has 15 amino acids. The CDR3 loop is CASSLNSGIYNEQFF. The CDR3 nucleotides are TGTGCCAGCAGCCTAAACTCCGGGATCTACAATGAGCAGTTCTTC.

This chain connects TRBV5-1 to TRBJ1-6, with D unresolved. Trimming took off 0 bases at V and 5 bases at J, with 9 bases between the two ends. This CDR3 comprises 15 residues. The germline V gene has CDR1 SGHRS and CDR2 YFSETQ. In nucleotides, the CDR3 is TGCGCCAGCAGCTTGGTAGTCGGGAATAATTCACCCCTCCACTTT. Translating it yields CASSLVVGNNSPLHF.

The chain has TRBV6-5 and TRBJ2-5, with D perhaps matching TRBD1 (6 bases). V was trimmed by 6 bases and J by 3 bases, leaving 14 bases between them. The germline V gene has CDR1 MNHEY and CDR2 SVGAGI. The CDR3 covers 14 residues. The CDR3 protein is CASSLAGEKETQYF. In nucleotides, the CDR3 is TGTGCCAGCAGCCTTGCAGGGGAGAAAGAGACCCAGTACTTC.

The sample holds a few counts of this clonotype. The rearrangement joins TRBV30 to TRBJ1-1; D might be TRBD1 (5 bases). V was clipped by 5 bases and J by 4 bases, with 14 bases between them. Germline V gene lookup returns CDR1 GTSNPN and CDR2 SVGIG (reference sequence). The CDR3 runs to 13 residues. The CDR3 nucleotides are TGTGCCTGGTCCACCCAGGGATTCACTGAAGCTTTCTTT. Translated, it gives CAWSTQGFTEAFF.

The chain has TRBV7-3 and TRBJ1-6, with D perhaps TRBD1 (5 bases). The CDR3 extends over 14 amino acids. V was clipped by 5 bases and J by 9 bases, with 14 bases between them. The germline V gene has CDR1 SGHTA and CDR2 FQGTGA. CDR3 sequence: CASSARPRGSPLHF. CDR3 sequence (DNA): TGTGCCAGCAGCGCCCGGCCTAGGGGTTCACCCCTCCACTTT.

The rearrangement uses TRBV5-1 and TRBJ2-1; 13 bases map to TRBD2. Unmatched junction bases numbered 3, after V lost 5 bases and J lost 7 bases. Germline V lookup: CDR1 SGHRS, CDR2 YFSETQ. This CDR3 is built from 14 residues. CDR3 nucleotides: TGCGCCAGCAGACTAGCGGGGGGGAAGAATGAGCAGTTCTTC. Amino acid sequence: CASRLAGGKNEQFF. Full variable domain (rest looked up from reference TRBV5-1 and TRBJ2-1): KAGVTQTPRYLIKTRGQQVTLSCSPISGHRSVSWYQQTPGQGLQFLFEYFSETQRNKGNFPGRFSGRQFSNSRSEMNVSTLELGDSALYLCASRLAGGKNEQFFGPGTRLTVL.

This clonotype was detected a few times. The V and J genes are TRBV29-1 and TRBJ2-7, with 7 positions matching TRBD2. The trim removed 5 bases at V and 8 bases at J, leaving 6 bases unmatched. Germline CDR1 reads SQVTM; CDR2 reads ANQGSEA. The CDR3 spans 11 residues. The CDR3 nucleotides read TGCAGCGTTATGCTCGGGGGGAAGCAGTACTTC. Amino acid sequence: CSVMLGGKQYF.

The CDR3 spells CATSDLPGTGDTGELFF. CDR3 sequence (DNA): TGTGCCACCAGTGACTTACCCGGGACAGGGGATACCGGGGAGCTGTTTTTT. This sequence joins TRBV24-1 and TRBJ2-2, with 10 bases matching TRBD1. Germline CDR1 and CDR2: KGHDR and SFDVKD. The junction had 9 bases not matched to a gene; V was cut back by 4 bases and J by 5 bases. The CDR3 is 17 amino acids.

This chain uses TRBV29-1 with TRBJ1-2; D perhaps matches TRBD1 (5 bases). CDR1 SQVTM and CDR2 ANQGSEA come from the germline V gene. The CDR3 sequence is 12 residues long. V dropped 6 bases and J dropped 7 bases, with 15 bases sitting between them. The CDR3 here is CSVSYAGFGYTF. The DNA for the CDR3 is TGCAGCGTCTCCTACGCAGGGTTTGGCTACACCTTC.

The gene calls are TRBV7-9 and TRBJ1-5; D may be TRBD1 (6 bases). The CDR3 contains 14 residues. The germline gives CDR1 SEHNR, CDR2 FQNEAQ (reference sequence). The V gene lost 5 bases and the J gene lost 7 bases, with 15 bases spanning the gap. CDR3 bases: TGTGCCAGCAGCCCAGGGACACCGGGACAGCCCCAGCATTTT. Its protein is CASSPGTPGQPQHF.

The rearrangement links TRBV7-3 to TRBJ2-7; perhaps TRBD1 as D (6 bases). The ends were cut back, 2 bases at V and 0 bases at J, with 11 bases in the middle. Per germline, CDR1 SGHTA and CDR2 FQGTGA. The CDR3 sequence is 15 residues long. The CDR3 DNA follows: TGTGCCAGCAGCTTAGATGGGGGCTCCTCCTACGAGCAGTACTTC. The encoded protein is CASSLDGGSSYEQYF. Complete variable domain (other parts from reference TRBV7-3 and TRBJ2-7): GAGVSQTPSNKVTEKGKYVELRCDPISGHTALYWYRQSLGQGPEFLIYFQGTGAADDSGLPNDRFFAVRPEGSVSTLKIQRTERGDSAVYLCASSLDGGSSYEQYFGPGTRLTVT.

This chain links TRBV21-1 with TRBJ2-2; the listed D gene, TRBD1, was not tested against the DNA. TRBV21-1 has pseudogene status. This CDR3 has 15 amino acids. The CDR3 coding sequence is TGTGCCAGTCGGGACACCTATGCTAGGGCCGGGGAGCTGTTTTTT. It yields the protein CASRDTYARAGELFF.

This clonotype turned up a few times. The chain combines TRBV7-9 with TRBJ2-1; D assignment may be TRBD1 or TRBD2 (5 bases each). The CDR3 length is 13 residues. The V end lost 11 bases, the J end lost 5 bases, and 16 bases lay between the germline ends. Germline CDR1 and CDR2: SEHNR and FQNEAQ (reference sequence). CDR3 nucleotide sequence: TGTGCCCACGGGGCAGGGATCCACAATGAGCAGTTCTTC. It codes for CAHGAGIHNEQFF. Complete variable domain (other parts from reference TRBV7-9 and TRBJ2-1): DTGVSQNPRHKITKRGQNVTFRCDPISEHNRLYWYRQTLGQGPEFLTYFQNEAQLEKSRLLSDRFSAERPKGSFSTLEIQRTEQGDSAMYLCAHGAGIHNEQFFGPGTRLTVL.

V gene TRBV7-6 combines with J gene TRBJ1-6; 7 bases map to TRBD1. The CDR3 runs 14 residues. Germline CDR1 and CDR2: SGHVS and FNYEAQ. V was clipped by 5 bases and J by 6 bases; unmatched bases: 4. The CDR3 protein is CASSTGTANSPLHF. CDR3 DNA: TGTGCCAGCAGCACAGGGACAGCTAATTCACCCCTCCACTTT.

This clonotype was picked up a small number of times. The CDR3 sequence: CASSARTQGDEQFF. CDR3 DNA sequence: TGTGCCAGCAGCGCCAGGACACAGGGCGATGAGCAGTTCTTC. J is TRBJ2-1 and V is TRBV9; D perhaps matches TRBD1 (6 bases). V was clipped by 3 bases and J by 8 bases, with 15 bases between them. This CDR3 spans 14 amino acids. Germline V gene sequence: CDR1 SGDLS, CDR2 YYNGEE.

This clonotype was observed a handful of times. This rearrangement joins TRBV9 to TRBJ2-5; 7 bases agree with TRBD2. The CDR3 has 17 amino acids. J lost 1 base, V lost 7 bases, and 16 bases had no gene match. The V gene's germline CDR1 is SGDLS and CDR2 YYNGEE. The CDR3 nucleotides are TGTGCCAGCTCTCCGCGGGTAAGCGGGGCCTTCCAAGAGACCCAGTACTTC. Its protein product is CASSPRVSGAFQETQYF.

The chain joins TRBV25-1 to TRBJ1-3, with 8 nucleotides matching TRBD1. The CDR3 is 14 amino acids. V dropped 3 bases and J dropped 6; count of bases not matched to a gene: 4. Germline V CDR1 and CDR2: MGHDK, SYGVNS. The CDR3 region is CASSDDRGANTIYF. DNA of the CDR3: TGTGCCAGCAGTGACGACAGGGGCGCAAACACCATATATTTT.

This clonotype has just a few counts. The chain is built from TRBV5-1 and TRBJ1-4; D might be TRBD1 (5 bases). Germline loops: CDR1 SGHRS, CDR2 YFSETQ. There are 17 residues in the CDR3. V dropped 1 base and J dropped 0 bases, with 13 bases sitting between them. The CDR3 is CASSLRGALATNEKLFF. The CDR3 bases are TGCGCCAGCAGCTTGCGAGGGGCACTTGCAACTAATGAAAAACTGTTTTTT. Full variable domain (remainder filled in from reference TRBV5-1 and TRBJ1-4): KAGVTQTPRYLIKTRGQQVTLSCSPISGHRSVSWYQQTPGQGLQFLFEYFSETQRNKGNFPGRFSGRQFSNSRSEMNVSTLELGDSALYLCASSLRGALATNEKLFFGSGTQLSVL.

This clonotype turned up a few times. Sequence at one end of the junction differs from germline and may be a read error. The chain carries TRBV6-1 and TRBJ1-6; D not resolved. Germline V gene lookup returns CDR1 MNHNS and CDR2 SASEGT. The CDR3 totals 13 residues. The CDR3 reads CASLATYNSPLHF. The CDR3 region has the DNA TGTGCCAGCCTGGCTACCTACAATTCACCCCTCCACTTT.

The rearrangement joins TRBV20-1 to TRBJ1-1, with D unclear. The V end was cut by 1 base, the J end by 1 base, with 7 bases between. The CDR3 extends over 13 amino acids. Germline-derived CDR1 and CDR2 are DFQATT and SNEGSKA (reference sequence). CDR3 loop: CSARVSTNTEAFF. The DNA of the CDR3 is TGCAGTGCTAGAGTTAGCACGAACACTGAAGCTTTCTTT.

This clonotype has only a few counts. The chain is built from TRBV4-2 and TRBJ2-5, with D possibly TRBD2 on 6 matching bases. Per germline, CDR1 LGHNA and CDR2 YNFKEQ. The V gene lost 3 bases and the J gene lost 5 bases, with 10 bases spanning the gap. The CDR3 extends over 13 amino acids. CDR3 loop: CASSQGGEETQYF. The CDR3 DNA is TGTGCCAGCAGCCAGGGAGGTGAGGAGACCCAGTACTTC.

CDR3 coding DNA: TGCAGCGTTGCGGTACAGGGGGCGCCCCCAGATACGCAGTATTTT. Its protein is CSVAVQGAPPDTQYF. The rearrangement uses TRBV29-1 and TRBJ2-3; 9 positions agree with TRBD1. The V and J ends lost 4 bases and 4 bases, in that order; junction bases with no gene match: 9. In germline, CDR1 is SQVTM, CDR2 ANQGSEA. The CDR3 spans 15 residues.

The gene calls are TRBV9 and TRBJ1-1, with D uncertain. Germline V gives CDR1 SGDLS, CDR2 YYNGEE. The ends were cut back, 5 bases at V and 1 base at J, with 15 bases in the middle. This CDR3 comprises 15 residues. CDR3 nucleotide sequence: TGTGCCAGCAGTCTCCATCCCGCGCGGAACACTGAAGCTTTCTTT. This codes for CASSLHPARNTEAFF.